These 21 T cell receptor beta chains originate from one sample sequenced in a study of blood T cell repertoires in COVID-19. Sequencing used immunoSEQ multiplex PCR; TCRdb keeps in-frame clones, though not all of them. The table has about 360,000 clones, around nine tenths seen once. Input material: peripheral blood. Receptor source: a human donor in a cohort sampled during active COVID-19.

The chain is built from TRBV6-5 and TRBJ1-2; 10 bases agree with TRBD1. Germline V gene lookup returns CDR1 MNHEY and CDR2 SVGAGI. The CDR3 covers 15 residues. Unmatched junction bases numbered 8, after V lost 6 bases and J lost 4 bases. The CDR3 nucleotides read TGTGCCAGCAGCGCATCCGGGACAGGGGCCTATGGCTACACCTTC. It codes for CASSASGTGAYGYTF.

The chain has TRBV28 and TRBJ1-5; tentatively, D is TRBD1 (6 bases). The CDR3 runs to 17 residues. Germline V CDR1 and CDR2: MDHEN, SYDVKM. Trimming pared 6 bases from V and 1 base from J, leaving 19 bases between. CDR3 protein: CASSDRYVVRSNQPQHF. The CDR3 DNA reads as TGTGCCAGCAGCGACAGGTACGTTGTTAGGAGCAATCAGCCCCAGCATTTT. Full variable domain (outside the CDR3, taken from reference TRBV28 and TRBJ1-5): DVKVTQSSRYLVKRTGEKVFLECVQDMDHENMFWYRQDPGLGLRLIYFSYDVKMKEKGDIPEGYSVSREKKERFSLILESASTNQTSMYLCASSDRYVVRSNQPQHFGDGTRLSIL.

The chain links TRBV6-1 to TRBJ2-3, with a tentative D call TRBD2 (7 bases). Germline V gives CDR1 MNHNS, CDR2 SASEGT. The CDR3 spans 15 residues. Between the trimmed V and J ends, which lost 1 base and 5 bases, there was a span of 13 bases. CDR3 sequence reads: CASSEGGGPVDTQYF. In nucleotides, the CDR3 is TGTGCCAGCAGTGAAGGCGGGGGCCCCGTAGATACGCAGTATTTT.

The rearrangement links TRBV27 to TRBJ2-1; D possibly corresponds to TRBD2 (5 bases). The CDR3 has 18 residues. Germline lookup yields CDR1 MNHEY and CDR2 SMNVEV (reference sequence). V was cut by 2 bases and J by 2 bases, with 19 bases left in between. The CDR3, as DNA: TGTGCCAGCAGTTTACCCCCTCGCGGAGGAATGCCCTACAATGAGCAGTTCTTC. Translation gives CASSLPPRGGMPYNEQFF.

This clone has a handful of counts. This CDR3 is CASSRTGSIYEQYF. CDR3 DNA sequence: TGTGCCAGCAGTCGGACAGGGTCGATCTACGAGCAGTACTTC. This rearrangement joins TRBV2 to TRBJ2-7; 8 nucleotides agree with TRBD1. The CDR3 extends over 14 amino acids. V trimming: 5 bases; J trimming: 3 bases; junction bases outside the gene matches: 6. Germline V gives CDR1 SNHLY, CDR2 FYNNEI. Based on the CDR3 plus reference TRBV2 and TRBJ2-7, the full variable domain is EPEVTQTPSHQVTQMGQEVILRCVPISNHLYFYWYRQILGQKVEFLVSFYNNEISEKSEIFDDQFSVERPDGSNFTLKIRSTKLEDSAMYFCASSRTGSIYEQYFGPGTRLTVT.

The V call is TRBV10-3, the J call TRBJ2-1, with a weak D call TRBD2 (6 bases). This CDR3 has 15 amino acids. The V and J ends lost 6 bases and 0 bases respectively, with 12 bases between them. The germline V gene encodes CDR1 ENHRY and CDR2 SYGVKD. In nucleotides, the CDR3 is TGTGCCATCAGCGCCTTAGCGGCCTCCTACAATGAGCAGTTCTTC. The encoded protein is CAISALAASYNEQFF.

The CDR3 coding sequence is TGTGCCAGTAGTATAGCCCTGACAGTCTCCTATAATTCACCCCTCCACTTT. Encoded protein: CASSIALTVSYNSPLHF. V is TRBV19 and J is TRBJ1-6, with D maybe TRBD1 (5 bases). There are 17 residues in the CDR3. Trimming took off 1 base at V and 0 bases at J, with 10 bases between the two ends. CDR1 and CDR2 (germline): LNHDA, SQIVND (reference sequence).

The gene calls are TRBV5-1 and TRBJ2-7; no reliable D call. This CDR3 contains 16 residues. The germline V gene has CDR1 SGHRS and CDR2 YFSETQ. V lost 0 bases to trimming and J lost 0 bases, with 13 bases between them. The CDR3 nucleotides are TGCGCCAGCAGCTTGGATGGCAGGCCGACCTCCTACGAGCAGTACTTC. This codes for CASSLDGRPTSYEQYF. Full variable domain (rest looked up from reference TRBV5-1 and TRBJ2-7): KAGVTQTPRYLIKTRGQQVTLSCSPISGHRSVSWYQQTPGQGLQFLFEYFSETQRNKGNFPGRFSGRQFSNSRSEMNVSTLELGDSALYLCASSLDGRPTSYEQYFGPGTRLTVT.

This rearrangement joins TRBV15 to TRBJ2-2; TRBD1 is a possible D gene (5 bases). The CDR3 has 14 residues. The germline CDR1 and CDR2 sequences are LNHNV and YYDKDF (reference sequence). V lost 4 bases and J 1 base, leaving 7 bases between the germline ends. The CDR3 loop is CATSIRVNTGELFF. CDR3 nucleotides: TGTGCCACCAGCATCAGGGTGAACACCGGGGAGCTGTTTTTT.

This clone was detected once. This rearrangement joins TRBV30 to TRBJ1-3, with D possibly being TRBD1 (5 bases). Looked up from germline, CDR1 is GTSNPN and CDR2 is SVGIG (reference sequence). Between the trimmed V and J ends, which lost 5 bases and 0 bases, there was a span of 11 bases. The CDR3 loop spans 14 amino acids. The CDR3 region is CAWATVTSGNTIYF. The CDR3 DNA reads as TGTGCCTGGGCGACAGTTACCTCTGGAAACACCATATATTTT.

The chain uses TRBV5-1 and TRBJ2-7; maybe TRBD2 (6 bases). The V and J ends lost 4 bases and 0 bases respectively, with 11 bases between them. This CDR3 has 14 residues. Germline V CDR1 and CDR2: SGHRS, YFSETQ. This chain's CDR3 is CASSPYGGSYEQYF. DNA of the CDR3: TGCGCCAGCAGCCCGTACGGGGGCTCCTACGAGCAGTACTTC.

The chain employs TRBV30 and TRBJ1-2; D perhaps matches TRBD1 (5 bases). The CDR3 contains 13 residues. The germline CDR1 and CDR2 sequences are GTSNPN and SVGIG (reference sequence). Trimming shortened V by 6 bases and J by 2 bases, and 13 bases separated the two germline ends. This CDR3 is CACSGGGNYGYTF. In nucleotides, the CDR3 is TGTGCCTGTTCTGGGGGGGGAAACTATGGCTACACCTTC.

V usage is TRBV5-1 and J usage is TRBJ2-6; maybe TRBD1 (6 bases). The germline V gene encodes CDR1 SGHRS and CDR2 YFSETQ. Between the trimmed V and J ends, which lost 3 bases and 4 bases, there was a span of 14 bases. This CDR3 has 16 amino acids. The DNA of the CDR3 is TGCGCCAGCAGCTCCCCTACAGGGCGGGGGGCCAACGTCCTGACTTTC. Protein product: CASSSPTGRGANVLTF.

V is TRBV2 and J is TRBJ2-7; possible D gene TRBD2, 6 bases. This CDR3 spans 16 amino acids. The V end was cut by 5 bases, the J end by 1 base, with 18 bases between. From germline, CDR1 is SNHLY and CDR2 FYNNEI. The DNA for the CDR3 is TGTGCCAGCAGTCGCGGGACTCCCAAGCCATCCTACGAGCAGTACTTC. Its translation: CASSRGTPKPSYEQYF.

The J gene is TRBJ2-2, the V gene TRBV6-1, with TRBD2 matching over 9 bases. The V and J ends lost 1 base and 8 bases, in that order; junction bases with no gene match: 2. The CDR3 consists of 14 residues. CDR1 MNHNS and CDR2 SASEGT come from the germline V gene. The CDR3: CASSEVTSGGELFF. The CDR3 nucleotides read TGTGCCAGCAGTGAAGTTACTAGCGGGGGGGAGCTGTTTTTT.

The rearrangement joins TRBV2 to TRBJ2-5, with 9 bases aligning to TRBD2. The CDR3 covers 15 residues. V shed 8 bases and J 3 bases; nucleotides not matched to a gene: 10. Germline CDR1 and CDR2: SNHLY and FYNNEI. CDR3 nucleotides: TGTGCCAGCCCAAGCGAGCTAGCGGGGAAAGAGACCCAGTACTTC. Translated: CASPSELAGKETQYF.

This clone was seen a single time. The rearrangement uses TRBV4-1 and TRBJ2-3, with a tentative D call TRBD2 (6 bases). Germline CDR1 is MGHRA and CDR2 is YSYEKL. This CDR3 spans 17 amino acids. Trimming removed 4 bases from V and 3 bases from J, with 20 bases in between. In DNA, the CDR3 is TGCGCCAGCAGCCCCAAGGATTTGGCGGGGAGGACAGATACGCAGTATTTT. It codes for CASSPKDLAGRTDTQYF.

The CDR3 DNA reads TGTGCCAGCAGTTCCCATCCGACTAGCACAGATACGCAGTATTTT. Its protein product is CASSSHPTSTDTQYF. This chain connects TRBV2 to TRBJ2-3, with D unclear. Germline V CDR1 and CDR2: SNHLY, FYNNEI. V lost 5 bases, J lost 0 bases, and 12 bases lay in between. This CDR3 contains 15 residues.

V gene TRBV5-4 combines with J gene TRBJ1-6; D is unresolved. The CDR3 runs 13 residues. Trimming took 2 bases from V and 8 from J, leaving 8 bases between them. Germline CDR1 and CDR2: SGHNT and YYREEE (reference sequence). The CDR3 reads CASSFGSDSPLHF. The CDR3 DNA reads TGTGCCAGCAGCTTCGGGTCAGATTCACCCCTCCACTTT. The full variable domain, rest sourced from reference TRBV5-4 and TRBJ1-6, is ETGVTQSPTHLIKTRGQQVTLRCSSQSGHNTVSWYQQALGQGPQFIFQYYREEENGRGNFPPRFSGLQFPNYSSELNVNALELDDSALYLCASSFGSDSPLHFGNGTRLTVT.

The V gene is TRBV5-1, the J gene TRBJ2-6, with a tentative D call TRBD2 (7 bases). V was shortened by 4 bases and J by 4 bases, with 15 bases between the two germline ends. The CDR3 contains 16 residues. Germline V gene data show CDR1 as SGHRS and CDR2 as YFSETQ. The CDR3 loop reads CASSPDRGAGANVLTF. For the CDR3, the DNA is TGCGCCAGCAGCCCGGACCGGGGGGCCGGGGCCAACGTCCTGACTTTC.

This sequence joins TRBV4-1 and TRBJ1-2, with 10 positions matching TRBD1. The J segment lost 3 bases and the V segment lost 1 base, leaving 5 bases of the junction unmatched. Per the germline V gene, CDR1 is MGHRA and CDR2 is YSYEKL. This CDR3 has 16 amino acids. CDR3: CASSQGGQGKYYGYTF. Written as DNA, the CDR3 is TGCGCCAGCAGCCAAGGGGGACAGGGGAAGTACTATGGCTACACCTTC.